Shown below are 7 T cell receptor beta chains from a single sample sequenced in a study of blood T cell repertoires in COVID-19. Only in-frame clones appear in the TCRdb table, and some are missing; sequencing was by immunoSEQ multiplex PCR. The data contain tens of thousands of clones, roughly 76% of them singletons. The specimen was peripheral blood. All receptors derive from a man older than 75 with COVID-19, enrolled during active disease.

This rearrangement joins TRBV6-2 or TRBV6-3 to TRBJ2-2; D is ambiguous. CDR1 and CDR2 (germline): MNHEY, SVGEGT. Trimming took 1 base from V and 0 from J, leaving 21 bases between them. The CDR3 consists of 20 residues. The CDR3 protein is CASSYFELQATIANTGELFF. DNA of the CDR3: TGTGCCAGCAGTTACTTCGAGCTTCAGGCGACGATAGCGAACACCGGGGAGCTGTTTTTT.

This clone was seen a single time. The chain recombines TRBV7-8 with TRBJ1-5, with D tentatively TRBD1 (6 bases). Trimming stripped 5 bases from V and 0 bases from J, with 14 bases between. The CDR3 is made up of 16 amino acids. In germline, CDR1 is SGHVS, CDR2 FQNEAQ. The CDR3 DNA sequence: TGTGCCAGCAGCACCCAAGGACAGTATAGCAATCAGCCCCAGCATTTT. Its protein product is CASSTQGQYSNQPQHF.

This clone was recorded only once. This chain uses TRBV29-1 with TRBJ2-1; 7 bases are shared with TRBD2. The germline V gene has CDR1 SQVTM and CDR2 ANQGSEA. This CDR3 has 14 amino acids. CDR3 in DNA: TGCAGTGGTGGTGGGAGGGCCTGGGGGAATGAGCAGTTCTTC. Protein sequence: CSGGGRAWGNEQFF.

This chain links TRBV30 with TRBJ1-2; the D gene is possibly TRBD1 (6 bases). Trimming removed 3 bases at V and 4 bases at J, with 12 bases between. Germline CDR1 GTSNPN, CDR2 SVGIG (reference sequence). This CDR3 is 13 amino acids long. The CDR3 bases are TGTGCCTGGAGCTTACAGGGTCGCTATGGCTACACCTTC. The encoded protein is CAWSLQGRYGYTF.

This chain connects TRBV6-5 to TRBJ1-3; 7 bases fit TRBD1. The length of the CDR3 is 16 residues. CDR1 is MNHEY and CDR2 is SVGAGI in the germline V gene. The V and J ends lost 0 bases and 2 bases, in that order; junction bases with no gene match: 4. This chain's CDR3 is CASSYSRQGTGNTIYF. The CDR3 region has the DNA TGTGCCAGCAGTTACTCGCGACAGGGAACTGGAAACACCATATATTTT.

This chain links TRBV4-2 with TRBJ1-6; D gene unclear. V was cut by 3 bases and J by 10 bases, with 16 bases left in between. Per the germline V gene, CDR1 is LGHNA and CDR2 is YNFKEQ. The CDR3 length is 15 residues. CDR3 region: CASSHIQGGLSPLHF. The CDR3 DNA sequence: TGTGCCAGCAGCCACATCCAAGGAGGTTTATCACCCCTCCACTTT.

The chain employs TRBV7-9 and TRBJ1-3; 8 nucleotides match TRBD1. This CDR3 is built from 16 residues. J lost 2 bases, V lost 4 bases, and 7 bases had no gene match. From germline, CDR1 is SEHNR and CDR2 FQNEAQ (reference sequence). In DNA, the CDR3 is TGTGCCAGCAGCTCCGGACAGGGCTTACCTGGAAACACCATATATTTT. Residues: CASSSGQGLPGNTIYF.